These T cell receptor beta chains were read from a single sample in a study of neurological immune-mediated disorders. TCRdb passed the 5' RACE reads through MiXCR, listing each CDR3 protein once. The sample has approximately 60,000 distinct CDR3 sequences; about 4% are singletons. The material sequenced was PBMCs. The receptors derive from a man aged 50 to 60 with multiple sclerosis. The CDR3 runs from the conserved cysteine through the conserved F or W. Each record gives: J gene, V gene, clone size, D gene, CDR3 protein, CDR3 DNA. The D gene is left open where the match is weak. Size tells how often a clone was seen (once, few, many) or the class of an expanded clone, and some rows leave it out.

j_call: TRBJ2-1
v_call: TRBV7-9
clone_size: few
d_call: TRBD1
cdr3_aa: CASRYTSGQYPYNEQFF
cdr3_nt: TGTGCCAGCAGGTACACTTCGGGACAGTATCCCTACAATGAGCAGTTCTTC

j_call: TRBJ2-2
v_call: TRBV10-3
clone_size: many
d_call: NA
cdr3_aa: CAISVIGGLTGELFF
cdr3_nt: TGTGCCATCAGTGTAATCGGGGGTCTAACCGGGGAGCTGTTTTTT

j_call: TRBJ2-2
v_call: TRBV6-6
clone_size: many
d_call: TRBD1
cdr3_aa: CASSEPGQGVPGELFF
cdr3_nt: TGTGCCAGCAGTGAGCCGGGACAGGGAGTTCCCGGGGAGCTGTTTTTT

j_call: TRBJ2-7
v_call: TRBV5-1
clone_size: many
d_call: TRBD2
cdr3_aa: CASSFGGGVPTSYEQYF
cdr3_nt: TGCGCCAGCAGCTTCGGCGGGGGGGTCCCCACTTCCTACGAGCAGTACTTC

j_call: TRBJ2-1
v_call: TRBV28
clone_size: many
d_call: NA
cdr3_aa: CASMTGVEQFF
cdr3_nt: TGTGCCAGCATGACGGGTGTGGAGCAGTTCTTC

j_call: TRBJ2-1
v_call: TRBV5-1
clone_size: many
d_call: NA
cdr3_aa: CASNYRSIYNEQFF
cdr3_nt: TGCGCCAGCAATTACAGGTCTATCTACAATGAGCAGTTCTTC

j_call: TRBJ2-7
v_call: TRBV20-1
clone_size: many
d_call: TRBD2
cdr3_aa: CSASDRLASYEQYF
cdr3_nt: TGCAGTGCTAGTGACCGACTAGCTTCCTACGAGCAGTACTTC

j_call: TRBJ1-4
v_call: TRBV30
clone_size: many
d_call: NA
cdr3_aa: CAWSRTDTNEKLFF
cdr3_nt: TGTGCCTGGAGCCGGACAGATACTAATGAAAAACTGTTTTTT

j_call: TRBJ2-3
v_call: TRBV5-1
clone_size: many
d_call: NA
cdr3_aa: CASSLSGIGASDTQYF
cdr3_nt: TGCGCCAGCAGCTTGTCGGGGATCGGGGCCTCAGATACGCAGTATTTT

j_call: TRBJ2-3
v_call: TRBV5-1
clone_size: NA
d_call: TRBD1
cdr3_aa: CASSLVPTGAADTQYF
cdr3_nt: TGCGCCAGCAGCTTGGTCCCGACAGGGGCGGCAGATACGCAGTATTTT